This entry lists 7 T cell receptor beta chains sequenced from one sample in a study of T cell responses to AZD1222 COVID-19 vaccine. The table came from immunoSEQ multiplex PCR; TCRdb's copy has only in-frame clones and leaves some out. The sample includes roughly 150,000 clones, about 92% of them seen just once. The sequences come from peripheral blood, collected on day 0 of AZD1222 vaccination. These receptors originate from an adult in good health.

This chain links TRBV3-1 (or the pseudogene TRBV3-2) with TRBJ2-3; D is unresolved. The V and J ends lost 1 base and 5 bases respectively, with 4 bases between them. From germline, CDR1 is LGHDT and CDR2 YNNKEL (reference sequence). The CDR3 runs 12 residues. The DNA for the CDR3 is TGTGCCAGCAGCCAAGCTGTAGATACGCAGTATTTT. Translated: CASSQAVDTQYF.

This clone came up a few times. CDR3 sequence reads: CASSLLAGGPYLTDTQYF. Here the CDR3 DNA reads TGTGCCAGCAGCTTATTAGCGGGGGGGCCGTATCTCACAGATACGCAGTATTTT. The chain employs TRBV7-3 and TRBJ2-3; 11 nucleotides agree with TRBD2. CDR1 SGHTA and CDR2 FQGTGA come from the germline V gene. The CDR3 has 18 residues. V shed 2 bases, J shed 2 bases, and the junction held 9 bases outside the gene matches.

This chain joins TRBV5-1 and TRBJ1-5; D remains ambiguous. V gave up 2 bases and J gave up 4 bases, with 7 bases separating them. This CDR3 is 13 amino acids long. Germline CDR1 is SGHRS and CDR2 is YFSETQ. CDR3 DNA: TGCGCCAGCAGCTTCGGGGATAATCAGCCCCAGCATTTT. The encoded protein is CASSFGDNQPQHF.

The chain is built from TRBV6-5 and TRBJ2-7, with 9 bases identical to TRBD1. Losses at the gene ends were 6 bases for V and 6 bases for J; bases not matched to a gene: 6. CDR1 MNHEY and CDR2 SVGAGI come from the germline V gene. The CDR3 has 13 residues. The CDR3 sequence is CASRPSTGGEQYF. The CDR3 nucleotides read TGTGCCAGCAGACCGTCGACAGGGGGCGAGCAGTACTTC.

The chain has TRBV27 and TRBJ1-1; 10 bases are shared with TRBD1. V gave up 5 bases and J gave up 3 bases; unmatched junction bases: 9. This CDR3 has 16 amino acids. The germline gives CDR1 MNHEY, CDR2 SMNVEV (reference sequence). The CDR3 DNA sequence: TGTGCCAGCAGTAGAAGACAGGGGGCTCTGGACACTGAAGCTTTCTTT. It yields the protein CASSRRQGALDTEAFF.

This chain uses TRBV9 with TRBJ2-1, with TRBD2 matching over 12 bases. This CDR3 is built from 16 residues. Per the germline V gene, CDR1 is SGDLS and CDR2 is YYNGEE. Trimming at V came to 4 bases and at J to 8 bases, leaving 10 bases not matched to a gene. The CDR3 region is CASSFSGLAGNYEQFF. In nucleotides, the CDR3 is TGTGCCAGCAGCTTCTCTGGACTAGCGGGAAACTATGAGCAGTTCTTC.

The gene calls are TRBV4-2 and TRBJ2-7; TRBD2 aligns across 8 bases. Unmatched junction bases numbered 4, after V lost 4 bases and J lost 2 bases. The CDR3 has 14 residues. Germline V gene lookup returns CDR1 LGHNA and CDR2 YNFKEQ. CDR3 residues: CASSRGTSPYEQYF. The CDR3 DNA reads as TGTGCCAGCAGCCGGGGGACTAGTCCCTACGAGCAGTACTTC.